This TCR beta chain is drawn from a study of early T cells in non-severe SARS-CoV-2 infection. Overall study: Alpha and beta chains were unpaired, from unsorted whole-blood bulk RNA.

General study results and limits: Database matching using VDJdb favored anti-spike CD8 responses, with private and CD4 specificities left missing.

V dropped 6 bases and J dropped 5 bases, with 7 bases sitting between them. Germline-derived CDR1 and CDR2 are SGHTA and FQGTGA. The CDR3 covers 12 residues. Unique molecular identifiers were attached to individual cDNA molecules. Each CDR3 protein gets one entry after TCRdb re-called the 5' RACE reads with MiXCR. The sample consists of about 49,000 distinct CDR3 sequences, around 6.5% of them appearing once. The sample holds many counts of this clonotype. The target antigen is unknown. This clonotype was obtained from an adult who was a healthcare worker with PCR-confirmed SARS-CoV-2 infection or an uninfected control (not recorded which). The chain carries TRBV7-3 and TRBJ2-2; D is undetermined. The sample here was whole blood, taken at baseline. In DNA form, the CDR3 reads TGTGCCAGCAGATCACAGACCGGGGAGCTGTTTTTT. It yields the protein CASRSQTGELFF.